The rows below give T cell receptor beta chains drawn from one sample of a study of cytomegalovirus exposure and HLA in healthy donors. Using immunoSEQ multiplex PCR, the repertoire was profiled, and TCRdb retains in-frame clones only, with some absent. This sample has roughly 130,000 clones; roughly 66% occur once, and the top ten carry over 1.5%. Sequenced material: PBMCs. The receptors shown here come from a young man in good health and CMV-seronegative. Each CDR3 is given with its conserved first and last residue. D genes are given only for firm matches. The size of a clone is reported for some rows only, either as once, few or many, or as a class for expanded clones.

TRBV19	NA	TRBJ2-7	NA	CASSIGQARASSEQYF	TGTGCCAGTAGTATAGGCCAAGCCAGGGCATCGAGCGAGCAGTACTTC
TRBV6-5	TRBD2	TRBJ2-1	once	CASSYSGASGYNEQFF	TGTGCCAGCAGTTACTCGGGGGCTAGCGGGTACAATGAGCAGTTCTTC
TRBV30	NA	TRBJ1-2	few	CASTKAGSPDLSTWIYTF	TGTGCCTCGACCAAGGCAGGGTCCCCAGATCTGTCCACCTGGATCTACACCTTC
TRBV28	NA	TRBJ2-1	NA	CASSLALLNEQFF	TGTGCCAGCAGTTTGGCTCTTCTTAATGAGCAGTTCTTC
TRBV30	NA	TRBJ2-6	few	CAWSVQGANVLTF	TGTGCCTGGAGTGTACAAGGGGCCAACGTCCTGACTTTC
TRBV7-8	NA	TRBJ1-2	NA	CASSFRGRGQTYGYTF	TGTGCCAGCAGCTTCCGTGGTAGAGGACAGACTTATGGCTACACCTTC
TRBV11-2	NA	TRBJ1-2	NA	CASSYSLQLTNYGYTF	TGTGCCAGCAGCTACAGCTTACAGCTCACTAACTATGGCTACACCTTC
TRBV6-5	NA	TRBJ1-1	NA	CASSPRLSNTEAFF	TGTGCCAGCAGTCCCCGACTGAGTAACACTGAAGCTTTCTTT
TRBV10-2	TRBD1	TRBJ2-1	NA	CASQSRTGYYNEQFF	TGCGCCAGCCAATCTCGGACAGGCTACTACAATGAGCAGTTCTTC
TRBV27	NA	TRBJ1-1	NA	CASSADRIDTEAFF	TGTGCCAGCAGTGCCGACAGGATCGACACTGAAGCTTTCTTT
TRBV30	TRBD2	TRBJ2-2	NA	CAWSRAGGLRAGELFF	TGTGCCTGGAGTCGAGCGGGGGGGCTTAGAGCCGGGGAGCTGTTTTTT
TRBV7-2	NA	TRBJ2-3	NA	CASSQHPMSTDTQYF	TGTGCCAGCAGCCAACACCCCATGAGCACAGATACGCAGTATTTT
TRBV29-1	TRBD1	TRBJ1-1	few	CSGGQGVRTEAFF	TGCAGCGGGGGACAGGGGGTAAGGACTGAAGCTTTCTTT
TRBV11-2	NA	TRBJ2-7	NA	CASSWGARYEQYF	TGTGCCAGCAGCTGGGGAGCAAGGTACGAGCAGTACTTC
TRBV27	TRBD1	TRBJ2-6	NA	CASALLGTGRSGANVLTF	TGTGCCAGCGCTTTATTGGGGACAGGGCGCTCTGGGGCCAACGTCCTGACTTTC
TRBV4-2	NA	TRBJ1-3	NA	CASSQPGSGNTIYF	TGTGCCAGCAGCCAACCCGGCTCTGGAAACACCATATATTTT
TRBV14	NA	TRBJ2-2	NA	CASSRKLATGELFF	TGTGCCAGCAGCCGAAAACTAGCCACCGGGGAGCTGTTTTTT
TRBV27	TRBD2	TRBJ2-7	few	CASSYGGRFEQYF	TGTGCCAGCAGTTACGGGGGGAGGTTCGAGCAGTACTTC
TRBV19	TRBD1	TRBJ1-5	medium-sized	CASRETGGTSNQPQHF	TGTGCCAGTAGAGAAACAGGGGGCACCAGCAATCAGCCCCAGCATTTT
TRBV6-1	NA	TRBJ2-1	NA	CASSATSLSYNEQFF	TGTGCCAGCAGTGCCACTAGTTTGTCCTACAATGAGCAGTTCTTC
TRBV5-1	TRBD1	TRBJ1-1	NA	CASSLSGQGPNTEAFF	TGCGCCAGCAGCTTATCGGGACAGGGCCCGAACACTGAAGCTTTCTTT
TRBV10-3	TRBD2	TRBJ2-1	NA	CAFRRSSGGGNEQFF	TGTGCCTTCCGGAGGTCTAGCGGAGGTGGTAATGAGCAGTTCTTC
TRBV4-2	NA	TRBJ2-7	NA	CASSQATYEQYF	TGTGCCAGCAGCCAGGCCACCTACGAGCAGTACTTC
TRBV29-1	TRBD2	TRBJ2-5	NA	CSVALAGSRETQYF	TGCAGCGTTGCCCTAGCGGGGTCTAGGGAGACCCAGTACTTC
TRBV30	NA	TRBJ2-2	NA	CAWNEIAGELFF	TGTGCCTGGAATGAAATAGCCGGGGAGCTGTTTTTT
TRBV27	NA	TRBJ1-1	NA	CASSQGGTEAFF	TGTGCCAGCAGCCAGGGCGGCACTGAAGCTTTCTTT
TRBV30	NA	TRBJ2-6	NA	CARSLSSGANVLTF	TGTGCCCGATCCCTGAGCTCTGGGGCCAACGTCCTGACTTTC
TRBV28	TRBD1	TRBJ1-4	NA	CASSGGDRFNEKLFF	TGTGCCAGCAGCGGCGGGGACAGATTTAATGAAAAACTGTTTTTT
TRBV28	TRBD2	TRBJ2-7	NA	CASLMLGGVHSYEQYF	TGTGCCAGCCTTATGCTTGGGGGGGTCCACTCCTACGAGCAGTACTTC
TRBV6-5	NA	TRBJ1-5	NA	CASSSRPAGDNQPQHF	TGTGCCAGCAGTTCCCGACCTGCAGGGGACAATCAGCCCCAGCATTTT
TRBV28	TRBD1	TRBJ2-3	NA	CASSHSGDRSGFADTQYF	TGTGCCAGCAGTCATTCTGGGGACAGGTCCGGGTTTGCAGATACGCAGTATTTT
TRBV13	TRBD2	TRBJ2-7	NA	CASSASGGRYEQYF	TGTGCCAGCAGCGCTTCGGGGGGGCGGTACGAGCAGTACTTC
TRBV28	TRBD1	TRBJ2-7	NA	CASSSGQVQSYEQYF	TGTGCCAGCAGTTCCGGACAGGTCCAATCCTACGAGCAGTACTTC
TRBV19	NA	TRBJ2-5	few	CASKQTHQETQYF	TGTGCCAGTAAGCAGACACATCAAGAGACCCAGTACTTC
TRBV15	NA	TRBJ2-1	NA	CATSRDFPDRSYNEQFF	TGTGCCACCAGCAGAGATTTCCCCGACAGGAGCTACAATGAGCAGTTCTTC
TRBV19	NA	TRBJ1-5	NA	CASSARQNNQPQHF	TGTGCCAGTAGTGCTAGACAGAACAATCAGCCCCAGCATTTT
TRBV6-5	TRBD2	TRBJ2-3	NA	CASSYSRGSDTQYF	TGTGCCAGCAGTTACTCGCGGGGGTCAGATACGCAGTATTTT
TRBV10-2	TRBD2	TRBJ2-3	NA	CASSKGLAGPDTQYF	TGCGCCAGCAGTAAGGGACTAGCGGGGCCAGATACGCAGTATTTT
TRBV5-1	TRBD1	TRBJ1-1	NA	CASSRGQGDTEAFF	TGCGCCAGCAGCCGTGGACAGGGTGACACTGAAGCTTTCTTT
TRBV28	NA	TRBJ1-1	NA	CASSIDSTEAFF	TGTGCCAGCAGCATAGACAGCACTGAAGCTTTCTTT
TRBV19	TRBD1	TRBJ2-7	few	CASSTGTGGYEQYF	TGTGCCAGTAGTACTGGGACAGGGGGCTACGAGCAGTACTTC